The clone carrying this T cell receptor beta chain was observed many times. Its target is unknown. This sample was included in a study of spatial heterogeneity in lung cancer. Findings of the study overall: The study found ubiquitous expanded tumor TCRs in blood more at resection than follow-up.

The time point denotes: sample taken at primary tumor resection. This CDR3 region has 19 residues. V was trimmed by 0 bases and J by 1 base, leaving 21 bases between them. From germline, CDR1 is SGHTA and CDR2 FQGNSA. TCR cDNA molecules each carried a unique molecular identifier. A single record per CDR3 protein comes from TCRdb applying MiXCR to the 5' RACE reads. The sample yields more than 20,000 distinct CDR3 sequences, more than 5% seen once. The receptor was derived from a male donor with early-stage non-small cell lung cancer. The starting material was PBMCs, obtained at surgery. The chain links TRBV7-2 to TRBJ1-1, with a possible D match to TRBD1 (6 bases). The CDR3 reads CASSLAGTMGAVGNTEAFF. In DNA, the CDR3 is TGTGCCAGCAGCTTAGCGGGAACTATGGGGGCAGTCGGGAACACTGAAGCTTTCTTT.